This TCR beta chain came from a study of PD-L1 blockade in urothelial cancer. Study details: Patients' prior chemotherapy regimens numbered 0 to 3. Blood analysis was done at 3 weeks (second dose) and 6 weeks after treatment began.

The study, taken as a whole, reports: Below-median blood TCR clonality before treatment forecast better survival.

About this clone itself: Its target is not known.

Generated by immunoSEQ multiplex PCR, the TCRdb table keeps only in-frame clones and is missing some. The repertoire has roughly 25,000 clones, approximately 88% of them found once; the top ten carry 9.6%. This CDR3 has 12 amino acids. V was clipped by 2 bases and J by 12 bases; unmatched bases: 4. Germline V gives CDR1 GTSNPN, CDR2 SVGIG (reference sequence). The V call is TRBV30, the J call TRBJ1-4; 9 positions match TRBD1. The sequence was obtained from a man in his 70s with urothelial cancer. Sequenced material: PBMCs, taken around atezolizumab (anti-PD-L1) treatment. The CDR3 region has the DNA TGTGCCTGGAGTCTTTGGGACAGGGAACTGTTTTTT. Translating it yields CAWSLWDRELFF.